This T cell receptor beta chain was recovered during a study of cytomegalovirus exposure and HLA in healthy donors. About this clone itself: Its antigen remains unknown.

The study, taken as a whole, reports: Earlier analysis looked at TCR beta V segments, and most were productive about 90% or about 30% of the time. Later analysis demonstrated an association between a missense DCLRE1C variant and TCR beta V- and J-gene trimming. In a later analysis, the majority of CMV-associated beta chains seemingly showed HLA restriction.

Primers included in the PCR were 60 Vbeta and 13 Jbeta primers. This table comes from immunoSEQ multiplex PCR, and its TCRdb copy is limited to in-frame clones, with some not included. Of around 140,000 clones listed, around 75% are singletons. Sequencing was done on a sample of PBMCs. This TCR derives from a man aged 35 to 55 in good health and CMV-seronegative.

The CDR3 sequence is CASSDGPGQITPGELFF. The CDR3, as DNA: TGTGCCAGCAGTGACGGACCGGGACAAATTACACCCGGGGAGCTGTTTTTT. This chain connects TRBV27 to TRBJ2-2; a possible D gene is TRBD1 (6 bases). Trimming took 5 bases from V and 6 from J, leaving 22 bases between them. Germline CDR1 and CDR2: MNHEY and SMNVEV (reference sequence). The CDR3 contains 17 residues.